This T cell receptor beta chain was profiled in a study of cytomegalovirus exposure and HLA in healthy donors. Study details: Prior work identified under 130 million unique TCR beta sequences in some 180 million T cells.

This clone showed up just once. Antigen: not known. V lost 3 bases and J 5 bases, leaving 19 bases between the germline ends. This CDR3 has 16 amino acids. The V gene's germline CDR1 is WNHNN and CDR2 SYGVQD (reference sequence). Findings of the study overall: Highly shared sequence variants in one cluster were likely a sequencing artifact.

PCR primers comprised 60 Vbeta and 13 Jbeta primers. Only in-frame clones appear in the TCRdb table, and some are missing; sequencing was by immunoSEQ multiplex PCR. This sample carries roughly 240,000 clones, more than 75% of them seen once, and the ten largest clones take 0.24%. Input material: PBMCs. This chain connects TRBV10-1 to TRBJ2-5; D uncertain. The receptor's source is a girl aged 2 to 10 in good health and CMV-seronegative. CDR3 nucleotide sequence: TGCGCCAGCAGTGACACGGTGGGCCGTGGGTATGAGACCCAGTACTTC. This encodes CASSDTVGRGYETQYF.